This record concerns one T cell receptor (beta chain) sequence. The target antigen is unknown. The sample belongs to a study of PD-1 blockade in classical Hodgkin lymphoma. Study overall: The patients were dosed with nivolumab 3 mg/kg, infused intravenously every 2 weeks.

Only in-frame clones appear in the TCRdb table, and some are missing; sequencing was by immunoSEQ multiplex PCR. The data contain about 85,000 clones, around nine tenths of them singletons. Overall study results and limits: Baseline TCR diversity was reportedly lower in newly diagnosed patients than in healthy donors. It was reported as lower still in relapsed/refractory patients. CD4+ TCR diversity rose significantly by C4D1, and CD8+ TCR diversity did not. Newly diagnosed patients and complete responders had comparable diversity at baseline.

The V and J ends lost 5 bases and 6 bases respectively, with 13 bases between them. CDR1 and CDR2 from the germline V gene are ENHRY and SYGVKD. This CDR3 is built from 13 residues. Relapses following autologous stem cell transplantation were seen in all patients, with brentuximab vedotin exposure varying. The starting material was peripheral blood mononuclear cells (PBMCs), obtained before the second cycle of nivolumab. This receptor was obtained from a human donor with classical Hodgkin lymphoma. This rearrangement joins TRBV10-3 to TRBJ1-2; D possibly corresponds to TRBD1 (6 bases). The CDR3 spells CAISYRDIDGYTF. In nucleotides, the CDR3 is TGTGCCATCAGTTACAGGGATATCGATGGCTACACCTTC.